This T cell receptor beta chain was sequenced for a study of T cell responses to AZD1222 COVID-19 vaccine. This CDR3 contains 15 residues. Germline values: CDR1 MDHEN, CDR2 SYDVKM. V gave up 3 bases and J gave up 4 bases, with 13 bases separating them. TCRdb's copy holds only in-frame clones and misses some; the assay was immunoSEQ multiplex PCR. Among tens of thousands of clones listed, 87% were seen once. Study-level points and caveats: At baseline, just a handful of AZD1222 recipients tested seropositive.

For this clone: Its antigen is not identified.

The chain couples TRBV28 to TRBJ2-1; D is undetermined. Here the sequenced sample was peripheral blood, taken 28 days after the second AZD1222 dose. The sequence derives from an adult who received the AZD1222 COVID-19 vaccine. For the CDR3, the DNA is TGTGCCAGCAGTTTGGGTAGCCAAGGATACAATGAGCAGTTCTTC. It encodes CASSLGSQGYNEQFF.